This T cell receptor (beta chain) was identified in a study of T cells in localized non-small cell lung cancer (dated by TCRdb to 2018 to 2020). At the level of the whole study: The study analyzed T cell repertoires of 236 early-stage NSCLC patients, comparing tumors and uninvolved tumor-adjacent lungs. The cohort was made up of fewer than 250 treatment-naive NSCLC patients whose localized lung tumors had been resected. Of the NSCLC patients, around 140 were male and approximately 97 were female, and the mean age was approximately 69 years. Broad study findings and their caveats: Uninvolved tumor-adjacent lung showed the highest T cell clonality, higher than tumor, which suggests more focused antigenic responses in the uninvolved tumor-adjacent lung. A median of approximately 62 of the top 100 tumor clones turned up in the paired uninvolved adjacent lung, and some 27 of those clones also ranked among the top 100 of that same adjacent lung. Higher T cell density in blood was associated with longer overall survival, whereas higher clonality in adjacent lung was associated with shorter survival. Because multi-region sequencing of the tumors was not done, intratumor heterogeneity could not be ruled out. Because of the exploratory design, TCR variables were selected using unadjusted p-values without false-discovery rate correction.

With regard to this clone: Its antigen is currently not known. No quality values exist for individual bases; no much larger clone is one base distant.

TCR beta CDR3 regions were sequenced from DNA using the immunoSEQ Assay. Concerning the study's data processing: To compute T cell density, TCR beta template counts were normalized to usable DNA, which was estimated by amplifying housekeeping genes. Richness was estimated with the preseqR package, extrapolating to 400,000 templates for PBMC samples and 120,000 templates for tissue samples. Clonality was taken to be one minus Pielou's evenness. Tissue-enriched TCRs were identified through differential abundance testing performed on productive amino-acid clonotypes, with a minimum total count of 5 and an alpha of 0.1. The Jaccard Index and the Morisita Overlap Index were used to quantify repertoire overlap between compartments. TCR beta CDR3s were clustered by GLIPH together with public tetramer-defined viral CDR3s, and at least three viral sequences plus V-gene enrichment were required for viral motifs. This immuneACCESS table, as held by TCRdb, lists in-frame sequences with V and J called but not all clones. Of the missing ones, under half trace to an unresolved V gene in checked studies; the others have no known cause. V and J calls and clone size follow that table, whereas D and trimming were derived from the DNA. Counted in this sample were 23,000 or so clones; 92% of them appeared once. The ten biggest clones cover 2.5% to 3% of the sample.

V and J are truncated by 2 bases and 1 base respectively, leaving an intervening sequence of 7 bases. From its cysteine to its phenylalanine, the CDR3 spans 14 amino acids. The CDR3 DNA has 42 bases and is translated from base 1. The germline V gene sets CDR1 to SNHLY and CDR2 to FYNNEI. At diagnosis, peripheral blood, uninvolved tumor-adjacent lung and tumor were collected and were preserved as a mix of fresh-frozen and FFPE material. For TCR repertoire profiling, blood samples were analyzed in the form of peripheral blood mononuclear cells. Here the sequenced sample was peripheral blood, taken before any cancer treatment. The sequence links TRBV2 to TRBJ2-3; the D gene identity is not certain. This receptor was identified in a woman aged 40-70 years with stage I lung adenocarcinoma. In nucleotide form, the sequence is TGTGCCAGCAGTGAAAGTGGCCGCACAGATACGCAGTATTTT. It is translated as CASSESGRTDTQYF. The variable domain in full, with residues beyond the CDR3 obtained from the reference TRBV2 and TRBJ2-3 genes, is EPEVTQTPSHQVTQMGQEVILRCVPISNHLYFYWYRQILGQKVEFLVSFYNNEISEKSEIFDDQFSVERPDGSNFTLKIRSTKLEDSAMYFCASSESGRTDTQYFGPGTRLTVL.